The clone carrying this T cell receptor beta chain has at least ten counts. The target antigen is unknown. This record comes from a study of blood T cells in healthy people across ages. Study-wide results and caveats: Naive and antigen-experienced cells could not be conclusively compared, given unsorted PBMCs. Naive T cell percentage by flow cytometry tracked strongly with beta diversity.

Trimming removed 5 bases from V and 0 bases from J, with 20 bases in between. The V gene's germline CDR1 is SGHVS and CDR2 FQNEAQ. The CDR3 is made up of 18 amino acids. Primed by a sample-barcoded 5' primer and a J-beta primer mix, a second PCR proceeded for roughly 7 to 11 cycles. TCRdb reprocessed the 5' RACE reads via MiXCR and lists one record per CDR3 protein. This sample has 600,000 or so distinct CDR3 sequences, with approximately 30% found just once. Sample: blood. This rearrangement joins TRBV7-8 to TRBJ2-1, with D tentatively TRBD2 (6 bases). The sequence was obtained from a woman older than 75 in good health. CDR3 nucleotides: TGTGCCAGCAGCAACAGCTGGGCGGGGCGTAGCTCCTACAATGAGCAGTTCTTC. Protein sequence: CASSNSWAGRSSYNEQFF. The variable domain in full, with the rest retrieved from reference TRBV7-8 and TRBJ2-1, is GAGVSQSPRYKVAKRGQDVALRCDPISGHVSLFWYQQALGQGPEFLTYFQNEAQLDKSGLPSDRFFAERPEGSVSTLKIQRTQQEDSAVYLCASSNSWAGRSSYNEQFFGPGTRLTVL.